Listed below are T cell receptor beta chains from one sample, sequenced in a study of T cell repertoires in cytomegalovirus infection. Each CDR3 protein is one row after TCRdb ran MiXCR on the reads. The sample includes over 250,000 distinct CDR3 sequences, 25% of them seen just once. The material sequenced was PBMCs. These receptors all stem from a human donor in good health (CMV status not recorded). Some clones in this sample may be carry-over from other donors' samples. The CDR3 runs from the conserved cysteine through the conserved F or W. The order of the fields is CDR3 length, V gene, J gene, CDR3 protein.

14	TRBV2	TRBJ2-3	CASSEYLGTDTQYF
12	TRBV11-3	TRBJ2-1	CASSLQGREQFF
12	TRBV24-1	TRBJ2-1	CAIRGLYNEQFF
14	TRBV11-2	TRBJ1-5	CASSLLGLDQPQHF
13	TRBV18	TRBJ1-2	CASSLNTEDGYTF
14	TRBV20-1	TRBJ1-1	CSARGTGTNTEAFF
14	TRBV10-3	TRBJ2-7	CAGSKAGVPYEQYF
17	TRBV11-2	TRBJ1-3	CASSPRVNSISGNTIYF
14	TRBV7-9	TRBJ1-1	CASSFWGTSPEAFF
17	TRBV7-2	TRBJ1-6	CASSFGRTGLKVSPPHF
15	TRBV7-2	TRBJ1-1	CASSPRQSPGTEAFF
13	TRBV29-1	TRBJ1-5	CSVAQGEGQPQHF
16	TRBV7-2	TRBJ2-5	CASSLTSGGGGETQYF
14	TRBV20-1	TRBJ1-2	CSATRSGGNYGYTF
13	TRBV11-2	TRBJ2-7	CASSPSRGYEQYF
15	TRBV5-1	TRBJ2-7	CASSNGQVISYEQYF
13	TRBV28	TRBJ2-2	CASSFSNTGELFF
13	TRBV7-2	TRBJ1-6	CASSFLNYSPLHF
15	TRBV20-1	TRBJ2-3	CSARQTGGRGDTQYF
13	TRBV6-5	TRBJ1-5	CASSRLKNQPQHF
15	TRBV12-3/TRBV12-4	TRBJ2-1	CASSFGGRGNNEQFF
14	TRBV19	TRBJ2-2	CASKRNSNTGELFF
13	TRBV12-3/TRBV12-4	TRBJ2-1	CASSHPGPNEQFF
15	TRBV6-5	TRBJ1-2	CASSYTRAGGNGYTF
12	TRBV28	TRBJ1-5	CASRQGYQPQHF
13	TRBV19	TRBJ2-1	CASSIFGETEQFF